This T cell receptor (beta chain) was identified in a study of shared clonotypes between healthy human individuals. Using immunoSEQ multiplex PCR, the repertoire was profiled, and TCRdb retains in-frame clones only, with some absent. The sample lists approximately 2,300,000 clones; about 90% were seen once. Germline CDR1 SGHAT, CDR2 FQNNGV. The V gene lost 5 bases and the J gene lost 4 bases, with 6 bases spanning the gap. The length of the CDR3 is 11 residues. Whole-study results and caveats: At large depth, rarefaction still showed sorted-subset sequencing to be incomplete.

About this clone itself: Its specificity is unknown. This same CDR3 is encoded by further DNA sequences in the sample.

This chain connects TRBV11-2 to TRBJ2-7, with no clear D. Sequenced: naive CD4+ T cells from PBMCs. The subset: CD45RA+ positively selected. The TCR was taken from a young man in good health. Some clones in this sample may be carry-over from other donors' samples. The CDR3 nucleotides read TGTGCCAGCAGCCAGTTATACGAGCAGTACTTC. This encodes CASSQLYEQYF.